The source of this T cell receptor beta chain is a study of beta chain features in type 1 diabetes. Of the isolated RNA, all was reverse transcribed, and so the sequenced material was expressed TCRB transcripts. The protocol was immunoSEQ multiplex PCR, while the TCRdb copy is restricted to in-frame clones and leaves out a portion. The profile shows 970,000 or so clones, roughly a sixth of them singletons. The CDR3 spans 14 residues. Germline-derived CDR1 and CDR2 are SGHTA and FQGNSA. The ends were cut back, 3 bases at V and 4 bases at J, with 12 bases in the middle. The gene calls are TRBV7-2 and TRBJ1-1; tentative D call: TRBD1 (6 bases). Sequencing was performed on naive CD4+ T cells from blood. The clonotype comes from a woman under 30 in good health. This CDR3 is CASSFRQVGTEAFF. The CDR3 region has the DNA TGTGCCAGCAGCTTCAGACAGGTGGGCACTGAAGCTTTCTTT.